The 32 T cell receptor beta chains below were found in one sample sequenced in a study of cytomegalovirus exposure and HLA in healthy donors. The PCR used 60 Vbeta and 13 Jbeta primers. Using immunoSEQ multiplex PCR, the repertoire was profiled, and TCRdb retains in-frame clones only, with some absent. Of over 110,000 clones in the sample, 70% to 85% were seen once. The sequenced sample was PBMCs. The receptor source for this set is a woman aged 55-69 years in good health and CMV-seropositive.

The V call is TRBV28, the J call TRBJ2-7; 16 nucleotides align to TRBD2. V trimming: 5 bases; J trimming: 4 bases; junction bases outside the gene matches: 11. This CDR3 is built from 18 residues. Germline CDR1 reads MDHEN; CDR2 reads SYDVKM. CDR3 amino acids: CASSTGTSGRAVWYEQYF. The CDR3 bases are TGTGCCAGCAGTACCGGGACTAGCGGGAGGGCCGTCTGGTACGAGCAGTACTTC.

This chain joins TRBV4-2 and TRBJ1-2; 7 bases agree with TRBD1. Germline V gene data show CDR1 as LGHNA and CDR2 as YNFKEQ. The V segment lost 1 base and the J segment 6 bases; nucleotides outside the gene matches: 8. The CDR3 consists of 15 residues. The chain's CDR3 is CASSQAALGGDGYTF. In nucleotides, the CDR3 is TGTGCCAGCAGCCAAGCCGCCTTAGGGGGCGATGGCTACACCTTC.

On this clone itself: Distinct nucleotide sequences in the sample also encode this CDR3. This chain uses TRBV27 with TRBJ2-1; D unresolved. From germline, CDR1 is MNHEY and CDR2 SMNVEV (reference sequence). This CDR3 has 13 amino acids. The V end lost 6 bases, the J end lost 4 bases, and 10 bases lay between the germline ends. The CDR3 loop reads CASSLRSYNEQFF. The DNA for the CDR3 is TGTGCCAGCAGCCTGAGGTCGTACAATGAGCAGTTCTTC.

The J gene is TRBJ2-5, the V gene TRBV11-3, with a weak D call TRBD2 (6 bases). The CDR3 is made up of 15 amino acids. Germline CDR1 SGHNT, CDR2 YENEEA. The V and J ends lost 4 bases and 3 bases respectively, with 15 bases between them. The CDR3 nucleotides read TGTGCCAGCAGCTCCGGAGGGGACCCGAAAGAGACCCAGTACTTC. It is translated as CASSSGGDPKETQYF.

V usage is TRBV7-9 and J usage is TRBJ2-2, with 8 bases fitting TRBD2. The CDR3 covers 15 residues. The germline V gene has CDR1 SEHNR and CDR2 FQNEAQ (reference sequence). Trimming at V came to 4 bases and at J to 4 bases, leaving 5 bases not matched to a gene. This CDR3 reads CASSSTGGGTGELFF. CDR3 bases: TGTGCCAGCAGCTCGACGGGAGGGGGCACCGGGGAGCTGTTTTTT.

This chain connects TRBV10-2 to TRBJ1-1, with a weak D call TRBD1 (6 bases). The CDR3 has 13 residues. V gave up 11 bases and J gave up 0 bases, with 13 bases separating them. Germline V gives CDR1 WSHSY, CDR2 SAAADI. CDR3 sequence: CAVNRVLNTEAFF. The CDR3 DNA sequence: TGCGCCGTAAACAGGGTCTTGAACACTGAAGCTTTCTTT.

With respect to this clone: The same CDR3 is also encoded by other DNA sequences in this sample. This sequence joins TRBV7-9 and TRBJ2-7; 8 positions agree with TRBD2. V trimming: 5 bases; J trimming: 0 bases; junction bases outside the gene matches: 3. The length of the CDR3 is 14 residues. Looked up from germline, CDR1 is SEHNR and CDR2 is FQNEAQ (reference sequence). CDR3 sequence (DNA): TGTGCCAGCAGCCCAAGCGGGGGCTCCTACGAGCAGTACTTC. Protein product: CASSPSGGSYEQYF.

This chain connects TRBV7-9 to TRBJ2-5, with 9 bases matching TRBD1. The CDR3 sequence is 15 residues long. V was pared by 4 bases and J by 1 base, with 4 bases of the junction left unmatched. CDR1 is SEHNR, CDR2 FQNEAQ, per germline (reference sequence). DNA of the CDR3: TGTGCCAGCAGCTCTCGGGACAGGGTCCAAGAGACCCAGTACTTC. It codes for CASSSRDRVQETQYF.

The chain has TRBV4-2 and TRBJ1-2; 12 bases match TRBD1. From germline, CDR1 is LGHNA and CDR2 YNFKEQ. CDR3 size: 16 residues. Germline trimming cut 3 bases from V and 6 bases from J; bases unmatched to any gene: 8. DNA for the CDR3: TGTGCCAGCAGCCAGGGGGCCGGGACAGGGGGCCATGGCTACACCTTC. Its translation: CASSQGAGTGGHGYTF.

The chain employs TRBV28 and TRBJ2-7, with TRBD2 matching over 9 bases. The CDR3 spans 16 residues. After removal of 6 bases from V and 2 bases from J, the junction contained 11 bases not matched to a gene. Germline V gene lookup returns CDR1 MDHEN and CDR2 SYDVKM. CDR3 sequence: CASSPLLAGITYEQYF. CDR3 bases: TGTGCCAGCAGCCCTCTCCTAGCGGGAATAACCTACGAGCAGTACTTC.

This clone was seen a handful of times. The V and J genes are TRBV10-3 and TRBJ2-1; TRBD2 agrees at 9 bases. Per germline, CDR1 ENHRY and CDR2 SYGVKD. Trimming took 7 bases from V and 9 from J; bases not matched to a gene: 13. This CDR3 has 15 residues. CDR3: CAITPSGNRGGEQFF. In DNA, the CDR3 is TGTGCCATCACGCCTAGCGGGAACCGGGGGGGTGAGCAGTTCTTC.

The chain recombines TRBV7-9 with TRBJ1-4, with 8 bases identical to TRBD1. CDR1 is SEHNR and CDR2 is FQNEAQ in the germline V gene (reference sequence). CDR3 length equals 15 residues. V dropped 5 bases and J dropped 2; count of bases not matched to a gene: 4. CDR3 nucleotide sequence: TGTGCCAGCAGCCCGGCAGGGGGCACTAATGAAAAACTGTTTTTT. Residues: CASSPAGGTNEKLFF.

Note on this clone: The germline gene is not matched at one end of the junction; a read error may be the cause. This chain connects TRBV7-9 to TRBJ2-5; 9 bases line up with TRBD1. The CDR3 spans 14 residues. CDR1 and CDR2 from the germline V gene are SEHNR and FQNEAQ (reference sequence). For the CDR3, the DNA is TGTGCAGAATCGCCGGGACAGGGTCAAGAGGCCCAGTACTTC. It specifies CAESPGQGQEAQYF.

The V and J genes are TRBV4-1 and TRBJ2-6; D gene unclear. The V end was cut by 0 bases, the J end by 1 base, with 16 bases between. CDR3 length: 19 residues. The V gene's germline CDR1 is MGHRA and CDR2 YSYEKL. CDR3 DNA sequence: TGCGCCAGCAGCCAAGAACCTTTGGCAGGCCAGTCTGGGGCCAACGTCCTGACTTTC. It translates to CASSQEPLAGQSGANVLTF.

V is TRBV4-3 and J is TRBJ2-7; TRBD1 matches at 9 bases. Germline CDR1 is LGHNA and CDR2 is YSLEER. There are 19 residues in the CDR3. Trimming took 4 bases from V and 1 from J; bases not matched to a gene: 17. Here the CDR3 reads CASSLAPNRGQGFSYEQYF. In nucleotides, the CDR3 is TGCGCCAGCAGCCTAGCGCCGAACAGGGGGCAAGGGTTTTCCTACGAGCAGTACTTC.

The genes are TRBV28 and TRBJ1-4; 7 bases align to TRBD1. V shed 3 bases, J shed 7 bases, and the junction held 5 bases outside the gene matches. Germline CDR1 MDHEN, CDR2 SYDVKM. The CDR3 length is 14 residues. CDR3 protein: CASSFTGAVEKLFF. The CDR3 bases are TGTGCCAGCAGTTTCACAGGGGCAGTTGAAAAACTGTTTTTT.

The gene calls are TRBV7-9 and TRBJ2-7; 10 bases map to TRBD2. Per the germline V gene, CDR1 is SEHNR and CDR2 is FQNEAQ (reference sequence). Trimming took 5 bases from V and 5 from J; bases not matched to a gene: 9. The CDR3 runs 15 residues. The CDR3 nucleotides read TGTGCCAGCAGCCCACAGCTAGCGGGAGAGGACGAGCAGTACTTC. Translating gives CASSPQLAGEDEQYF.

V and J are TRBV11-3 and TRBJ2-1; 11 positions match TRBD2. The ends lost 5 bases at V and 7 bases at J; junction bases unmatched: 7. This CDR3 region has 15 residues. Germline V gives CDR1 SGHNT, CDR2 YENEEA. The DNA of the CDR3 is TGTGCCAGCAGCAGGGGGGGGACTAGCGGAAATGAGCAGTTCTTC. Residues: CASSRGGTSGNEQFF.

Concerning this clone itself: Other DNA sequences in the same sample also yield this CDR3. The chain employs TRBV27 and TRBJ2-7, with D possibly matching TRBD1 (5 bases). Germline V gene sequence: CDR1 MNHEY, CDR2 SMNVEV (reference sequence). Trimming removed 8 bases from V and 2 bases from J, with 16 bases in between. The CDR3 has 14 amino acids. Here the CDR3 DNA reads TGTGCCAGCTCTTCTTTGGCAGGGCCCTACGAGCAGTACTTC. It codes for CASSSLAGPYEQYF.

The genes are TRBV5-3 and TRBJ2-1; 10 nucleotides agree with TRBD2. TRBV5-3 is placed among ORFs of uncertain function. This CDR3 region has 16 residues. The J segment lost 7 bases and the V segment lost 3 bases, leaving 10 bases of the junction unmatched. The CDR3 loop is CARSSRTSGGRNEQFF. DNA of the CDR3: TGTGCCAGAAGCTCCAGGACTAGCGGAGGTCGGAATGAGCAGTTCTTC.

This clone was observed once. CDR3 region: CASLSVGDRTYEQYF. The CDR3 coding sequence is TGTGCCAGCCTATCCGTGGGGGACAGGACCTACGAGCAGTACTTC. The chain joins TRBV28 to TRBJ2-7; TRBD1 matches at 8 bases. V was clipped by 8 bases and J by 2 bases; unmatched bases: 11. This CDR3 is built from 15 residues. Germline CDR1 is MDHEN and CDR2 is SYDVKM.

Written as DNA, the CDR3 is TGTGCCAGCAGCTTAGACGGGAGACCCTACAATGAGCAGTTCTTC. It is translated as CASSLDGRPYNEQFF. This rearrangement joins TRBV7-6 to TRBJ2-1, with D maybe TRBD2 (6 bases). The V gene lost 1 base and the J gene lost 2 bases, with 9 bases spanning the gap. From germline, CDR1 is SGHVS and CDR2 FNYEAQ. The CDR3 is 15 residues long.

This clone was observed a single time. V gene TRBV27 combines with J gene TRBJ2-7; 9 bases fit TRBD1. The CDR3 consists of 14 residues. CDR1 is MNHEY and CDR2 is SMNVEV in the germline V gene (reference sequence). V was clipped by 5 bases and J by 5 bases; unmatched bases: 7. CDR3 sequence (DNA): TGTGCCAGCAGTCCTCCGGGACAGGGAAACGAGCAGTACTTC. Residues: CASSPPGQGNEQYF.

This clone was counted only a few times. The chain links TRBV10-2 to TRBJ1-2; tentatively, D is TRBD1 (6 bases). Germline V lookup: CDR1 WSHSY, CDR2 SAAADI. The CDR3 extends over 15 amino acids. V lost 2 bases and J 4 bases, leaving 14 bases between the germline ends. The chain's CDR3 is CASSETGTISYGYTF. The CDR3 DNA reads TGCGCCAGCAGTGAGACCGGGACAATTAGCTATGGCTACACCTTC.

J is TRBJ1-5 and V is TRBV19; tentatively, D is TRBD1 (5 bases). Germline-derived CDR1 and CDR2 are LNHDA and SQIVND (reference sequence). The CDR3 totals 16 residues. V was trimmed by 1 base and J by 3 bases, leaving 13 bases between them. CDR3: CASSIGTHRDNQPQHF. The CDR3 region has the DNA TGTGCCAGTAGTATAGGGACACACAGAGACAATCAGCCCCAGCATTTT.

The chain employs TRBV19 and TRBJ2-1; D is possibly TRBD2 (5 bases). V gave up 5 bases and J gave up 0 bases, with 17 bases separating them. Germline values: CDR1 LNHDA, CDR2 SQIVND (reference sequence). The CDR3 has 17 residues. CDR3 in DNA: TGTGCCAGTAGTCAGAGGGTGGCCGATAGCTCCTACAATGAGCAGTTCTTC. Translating gives CASSQRVADSSYNEQFF.

The rearrangement uses TRBV5-4 and TRBJ2-1; D might be TRBD2 (6 bases). This CDR3 is built from 14 residues. Germline CDR1 reads SGHNT; CDR2 reads YYREEE (reference sequence). V was clipped by 2 bases and J by 6 bases, with 12 bases between them. The CDR3 DNA reads TGTGCCAGCAGCTTCCCGGAGGGTTCCAATGAGCAGTTCTTC. Its protein product is CASSFPEGSNEQFF.

The gene calls are TRBV2 and TRBJ1-4; tentatively, D is TRBD1 (5 bases). The germline CDR1 and CDR2 sequences are SNHLY and FYNNEI. The germline V and J ends were trimmed by 1 base and 11 bases, with 14 bases remaining between them. This CDR3 is built from 14 residues. CDR3 loop: CASSEGGQGVKLFF. For the CDR3, the DNA is TGTGCCAGCAGTGAAGGGGGCCAGGGTGTGAAACTGTTTTTT.

The rearrangement uses TRBV28 and TRBJ1-1; 8 nucleotides align to TRBD1. Germline-derived CDR1 and CDR2 are MDHEN and SYDVKM. CDR3 length equals 11 residues. Trimming removed 4 bases from V and 11 bases from J; junction bases left unmatched: 3. CDR3: CASSSDRAAFF. CDR3 nucleotide sequence: TGTGCCAGCAGTTCGGACAGGGCGGCTTTCTTT.

The V and J genes are TRBV28 and TRBJ2-2; 11 bases align to TRBD2. In germline, CDR1 is MDHEN, CDR2 SYDVKM. The junction had 2 bases not matched to a gene; V was cut back by 6 bases and J by 5 bases. The CDR3 is 14 residues long. The CDR3 nucleotides are TGTGCCAGCAGGATAGCGGGAGGGACCGGGGAGCTGTTTTTT. Its protein is CASRIAGGTGELFF.

V and J are TRBV11-2 and TRBJ2-7; 11 bases line up with TRBD2. CDR1 is SGHAT and CDR2 is FQNNGV in the germline V gene. After removal of 4 bases from V and 2 bases from J, the junction contained 13 bases not matched to a gene. CDR3 length: 18 amino acids. CDR3 DNA: TGTGCCAGCAGCTCTCCGGGACTAGCGGCCCCGGGGGCCTACGAGCAGTACTTC. This gives the protein CASSSPGLAAPGAYEQYF.

The gene calls are TRBV5-4 and TRBJ1-1; D unclear. Per the germline V gene, CDR1 is SGHNT and CDR2 is YYREEE (reference sequence). The CDR3 consists of 12 residues. V dropped 6 bases and J dropped 5 bases, with 11 bases sitting between them. This CDR3 is CASNGGGTEAFF. The CDR3 DNA is TGTGCCAGCAATGGCGGTGGGACTGAAGCTTTCTTT. The full variable domain, rest sourced from reference TRBV5-4 and TRBJ1-1, is ETGVTQSPTHLIKTRGQQVTLRCSSQSGHNTVSWYQQALGQGPQFIFQYYREEENGRGNFPPRFSGLQFPNYSSELNVNALELDDSALYLCASNGGGTEAFFGQGTRLTVV.